Included here is one T cell receptor (beta chain) sequence, with context. Its cognate antigen is unknown. Exposure to brentuximab vedotin varied, and each patient had relapsed following autologous stem cell transplantation. This sample is drawn from a study of PD-1 blockade in classical Hodgkin lymphoma. Study findings and constraints: While CD8+ TCR diversity did not rise significantly by C4D1, CD4+ TCR diversity did. Differences between repertoires have undefined causes, possibly disease activity or prior therapy. Exclusion applied to patients who initiated nivolumab less than 1 year following ASCT. As was reported, newly diagnosed patients showed lower baseline TCR diversity than healthy donors did.

The germline V gene has CDR1 LGHNA and CDR2 YSLEER. There are 19 residues in the CDR3. V was cut by 0 bases and J by 0 bases, with 18 bases left in between. Here immunoSEQ multiplex PCR was the method, and the copy in TCRdb shows in-frame clones only, minus some. The sample has about 84,000 clones; around 90% are singletons. The chain carries TRBV4-3 and TRBJ1-5, with D perhaps matching TRBD1 (5 bases). This receptor was taken from a human donor with classical Hodgkin lymphoma. The sequences come from peripheral blood mononuclear cells (PBMCs), collected at baseline. The CDR3 nucleotides are TGCGCCAGCAGCCAAGATTGGGGGACGCCAATGTATAGCAATCAGCCCCAGCATTTT. Translating it yields CASSQDWGTPMYSNQPQHF.